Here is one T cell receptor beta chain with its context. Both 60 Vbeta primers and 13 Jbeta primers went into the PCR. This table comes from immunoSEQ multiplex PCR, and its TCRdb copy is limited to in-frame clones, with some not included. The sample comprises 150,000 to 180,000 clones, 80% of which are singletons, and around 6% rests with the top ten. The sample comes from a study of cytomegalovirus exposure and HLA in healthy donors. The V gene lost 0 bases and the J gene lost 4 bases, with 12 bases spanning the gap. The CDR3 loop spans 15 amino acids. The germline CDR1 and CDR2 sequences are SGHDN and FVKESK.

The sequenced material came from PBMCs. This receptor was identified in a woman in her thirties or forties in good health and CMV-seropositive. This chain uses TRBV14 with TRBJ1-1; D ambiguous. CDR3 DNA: TGTGCCAGCAGCCAAGATCGTGGCAGTTCCACTGAAGCTTTCTTT. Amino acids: CASSQDRGSSTEAFF.